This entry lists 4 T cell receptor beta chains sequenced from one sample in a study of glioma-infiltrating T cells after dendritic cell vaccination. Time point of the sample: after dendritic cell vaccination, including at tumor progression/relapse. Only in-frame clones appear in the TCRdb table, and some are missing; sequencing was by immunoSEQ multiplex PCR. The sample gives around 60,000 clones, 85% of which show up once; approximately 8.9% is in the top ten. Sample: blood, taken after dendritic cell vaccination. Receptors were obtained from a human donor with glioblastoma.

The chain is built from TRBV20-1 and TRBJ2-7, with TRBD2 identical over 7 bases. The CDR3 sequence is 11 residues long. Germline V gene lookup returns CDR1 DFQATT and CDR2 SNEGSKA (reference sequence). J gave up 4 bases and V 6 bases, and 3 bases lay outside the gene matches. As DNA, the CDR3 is TGCAGTGCGAGCGGGGTGTACGAGCAGTACTTC. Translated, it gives CSASGVYEQYF.

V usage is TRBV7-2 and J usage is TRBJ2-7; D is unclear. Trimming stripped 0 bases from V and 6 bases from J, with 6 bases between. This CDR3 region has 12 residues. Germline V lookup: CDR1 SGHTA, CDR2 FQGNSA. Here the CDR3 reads CASSLAFGEQYF. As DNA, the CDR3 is TGTGCCAGCAGCTTAGCTTTCGGCGAGCAGTACTTC.

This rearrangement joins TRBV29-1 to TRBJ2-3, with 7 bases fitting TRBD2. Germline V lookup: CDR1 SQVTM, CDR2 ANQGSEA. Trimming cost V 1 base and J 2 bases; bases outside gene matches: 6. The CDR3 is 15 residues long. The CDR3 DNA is TGCAGCGTTGAAGGCGGGGGAGTTTTCACAGATACGCAGTATTTT. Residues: CSVEGGGVFTDTQYF.

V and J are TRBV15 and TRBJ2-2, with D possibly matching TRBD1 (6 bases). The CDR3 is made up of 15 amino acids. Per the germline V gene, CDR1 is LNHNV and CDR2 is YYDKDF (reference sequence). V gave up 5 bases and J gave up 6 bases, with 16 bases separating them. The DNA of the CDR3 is TGTGCCACCAGCTGGGAATTACAGGGTGCCGGGGAGCTGTTTTTT. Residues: CATSWELQGAGELFF.